This T cell receptor (beta chain) was captured by sequencing in a study of T-cell memory formation after mild COVID-19. Background on the study: TCR clusters were mostly confined to one donor each.

Study findings and constraints: Pre-infection memory carried some responding clones, suggesting that cross-reactive memory joined. Among CD4+ contracting clones, most were CM and EM, and CD8+ ones EMRA. There was a balanced CD4/CD8 profile in clones contracting day 15 to 85, and later expanders leaned CD4+.

TCRdb reprocessed the 5' RACE reads with MiXCR, giving one entry per CDR3 protein. The sample lists approximately 180,000 distinct CDR3 sequences, roughly 16% seen once, with approximately 2.2% in the top ten. With respect to this clonotype: The antigen is undetermined.

Germline trimming cut 1 base from V and 5 bases from J; bases unmatched to any gene: 7. This CDR3 contains 15 residues. CDR1 and CDR2 (germline): SGHRS, YFSETQ. The TCR originated in an adult woman who had mild COVID-19 (a few samples of this study predate the infection). Cell type and time point are not known. Sequencing was performed on PBMCs or a T cell subset sorted from them (not recorded which). The chain combines TRBV5-1 with TRBJ2-7; TRBD2 matches 9 bases. CDR3 amino acids: CASSLRREGLNEQYF. DNA for the CDR3: TGCGCCAGCAGCTTGAGGCGGGAGGGCCTCAACGAGCAGTACTTC. Using reference TRBV5-1 and TRBJ2-7 for the parts outside the CDR3, the full variable domain is KAGVTQTPRYLIKTRGQQVTLSCSPISGHRSVSWYQQTPGQGLQFLFEYFSETQRNKGNFPGRFSGRQFSNSRSEMNVSTLELGDSALYLCASSLRREGLNEQYFGPGTRLTVT.